A selection of T cell receptor beta chains follows, all from one sample in a study of blood T cell repertoires in COVID-19. The protocol was immunoSEQ multiplex PCR, while the TCRdb copy is restricted to in-frame clones and leaves out a portion. The sample lists roughly 200,000 clones; approximately 90% were seen once. The specimen sequenced was peripheral blood. The receptors derive from a man in his fifties or sixties who had recovered from COVID-19. Both conserved end residues are part of each CDR3. The D gene is left open where the match is weak. A row's size may be missing; if present it is once, few, many or a size class.

v_call	cdr3_length	j_call	clone_size	d_call	cdr3_aa	cdr3_nt
TRBV2	15	TRBJ1-2	once	TRBD1	CASNEEGQGVGGYTF	TGTGCCAGCAACGAAGAGGGACAGGGGGTCGGTGGCTACACCTTC
TRBV14	17	TRBJ2-7	NA	NA	CASSQDLGEASSYEQYF	TGTGCCAGCAGCCAAGATTTGGGGGAGGCCAGCTCCTACGAGCAGTACTTC
TRBV7-9	15	TRBJ1-6	few	NA	CASSSPWGVNSPLHF	TGTGCCAGCAGCTCCCCCTGGGGAGTTAATTCACCCCTCCACTTT
TRBV9	18	TRBJ1-5	NA	TRBD1	CASSFGRAGGSASQPQHF	TGTGCCAGCAGCTTTGGAAGGGCAGGGGGCTCCGCCTCTCAGCCCCAGCATTTT
TRBV27	14	TRBJ2-7	NA	TRBD2	CASSLGSGSYEQYF	TGTGCCAGCAGTTTGGGTAGCGGGAGCTACGAGCAGTACTTC
TRBV9	14	TRBJ1-2	NA	TRBD1	CASSVGTGFYGYTF	TGTGCCAGCAGCGTCGGGACAGGTTTCTATGGCTACACCTTC
TRBV5-6	17	TRBJ1-3	once	NA	CASSFGASRYGGNTIYF	TGTGCCAGCAGCTTCGGAGCCAGCCGGTATGGTGGAAACACCATATATTTT
TRBV5-1	15	TRBJ2-1	NA	NA	CASSLGGGSYNEQFF	TGCGCCAGCAGCTTGGGTGGGGGGTCCTACAATGAGCAGTTCTTC
TRBV27	15	TRBJ1-5	once	TRBD1	CASRPGQGSNQPQHF	TGTGCCAGCAGGCCGGGACAGGGTAGTAATCAGCCCCAGCATTTT
TRBV29-1	15	TRBJ1-5	NA	TRBD1	CSVERTGRSNQPQHF	TGCAGCGTTGAACGGACAGGGAGAAGCAATCAGCCCCAGCATTTT